The T cell receptor (beta chain) under discussion was sequenced for a study of CD8+ T cells in alopecia areata. This clone was picked up a small number of times. Other DNA sequences from this sample encode an identical CDR3 as well. Investigators isolated RNA and reverse transcribed it into cDNA to act as the sequencing template. The repertoire was sequenced with immunoSEQ multiplex PCR; TCRdb's copy has only in-frame clones and lacks some. Among roughly 210,000 clones, 40% to 55% were seen once, and the ten largest hold around 2.8%. Treatment specified: oral pan-JAK inhibitor, 5-10 mg twice daily. The CDR3 has 15 residues. Deletions cut 0 bases from V and 1 base from J, with 9 bases between. Germline loops: CDR1 SGHRS, CDR2 YFSETQ.

The receptor's source is a human donor with alopecia areata. This material consisted of CD4+ T cells sorted from blood, taken between weeks 36 and 40, from a patient treated with tofacitinib. J is TRBJ2-3 and V is TRBV5-1, with D unclear. The CDR3 DNA sequence: TGCGCCAGCAGCTTGGTAGGGCAGGGCACAGATACGCAGTATTTT. It codes for CASSLVGQGTDTQYF.